This T cell receptor (beta chain) comes out of a study of beta chain features in type 1 diabetes. The authors obtained over 95% purity in all sorted populations. Every isolated RNA sample was fully reverse transcribed, so sequencing captured expressed TCRB transcripts. Clones were sequenced by immunoSEQ multiplex PCR, and TCRdb holds only the in-frame ones, with some missing. The sample consists of about 360,000 clones, roughly an eighth of them appearing once. This clone has just a few counts. Germline assignment: CDR1 SGHVS and CDR2 FNYEAQ. The CDR3 sequence is 17 residues long. Losses at the gene ends were 4 bases for V and 6 bases for J; bases not matched to a gene: 10.

The specimen was naive CD4+ T cells from blood. This chain joins TRBV7-6 and TRBJ2-2; TRBD2 aligns across 11 bases. This TCR derives from a man younger than 35 in good health. CDR3 in amino acids: CASSWSSGRAIPGELFF. CDR3 nucleotides: TGTGCCAGCAGCTGGAGTAGCGGGAGGGCCATTCCCGGGGAGCTGTTTTTT.